Listed here are 23 T cell receptor beta chains from one sample, sequenced in a study of T cells in Graves' hyperthyroidism and ophthalmopathy. Researchers amplified the TCR beta CDR3 regions from RNA transcripts. First-round RT-PCR of the TCR CDR3 relied on the HTBI primer set. One entry per CDR3 protein, called by TCRdb with MiXCR from the multiplex PCR reads. The table lists fewer than 750,000 distinct CDR3 sequences, 14% of them singletons. Sequencing was performed on blood. The receptors stem from a woman in her fifties or sixties with Graves' ophthalmopathy.

The CDR3 here is CASSYPGLAGEQETQYF. The CDR3, as DNA: TGTGCCAGCAGTTACCCGGGACTAGCGGGAGAACAAGAGACCCAGTACTTC. The chain links TRBV6-5 to TRBJ2-5; TRBD2 agrees at 14 bases. This CDR3 region has 17 residues. The V segment lost 2 bases and the J segment 2 bases; nucleotides outside the gene matches: 4. Germline assignment: CDR1 MNHEY and CDR2 SVGAGI.

This chain links TRBV20-1 with TRBJ2-1; D not resolved. The V end was cut by 6 bases, the J end by 1 base, with 13 bases between. The CDR3 extends over 14 amino acids. Germline V gene data show CDR1 as DFQATT and CDR2 as SNEGSKA (reference sequence). The CDR3 bases are TGCAGTGCCGAGGATGGCCCGTCCTACAATGAGCAGTTCTTC. Amino acid sequence: CSAEDGPSYNEQFF.

The chain combines TRBV9 with TRBJ2-3; D may match TRBD1 or TRBD2 (6 bases each). CDR3 length: 16 residues. Germline CDR1 and CDR2: SGDLS and YYNGEE. The V end lost 0 bases, the J end lost 0 bases, and 11 bases lay between the germline ends. The CDR3 loop reads CASSVGSGGSTDTQYF. The DNA of the CDR3 is TGTGCCAGCAGCGTAGGATCCGGGGGCAGCACAGATACGCAGTATTTT.

This clonotype was seen many times. The chain uses TRBV28 and TRBJ1-5; 7 nucleotides align to TRBD1. With V trimmed by 4 bases and J by 4 bases, 7 bases remained unmatched. The CDR3 consists of 15 residues. CDR1 MDHEN and CDR2 SYDVKM come from the germline V gene. CDR3 loop: CASSSSQGPNQPQHF. DNA of the CDR3: TGTGCCAGCAGTTCATCACAGGGGCCGAATCAGCCCCAGCATTTT.

This rearrangement joins TRBV29-1 to TRBJ2-1, with TRBD2 matching over 9 bases. Unmatched junction bases numbered 9, after V lost 8 bases and J lost 4 bases. CDR1 SQVTM and CDR2 ANQGSEA come from the germline V gene. CDR3 length: 14 residues. CDR3 sequence: CSCLASGIYNEQFF. The CDR3 DNA reads as TGCAGCTGCTTAGCTAGCGGGATTTACAATGAGCAGTTCTTC.

This clonotype was counted ten times or more. This chain connects TRBV2 to TRBJ1-5, with D perhaps matching TRBD1 (6 bases). The CDR3 loop spans 13 amino acids. Per the germline V gene, CDR1 is SNHLY and CDR2 is FYNNEI. V was trimmed by 7 bases and J by 3 bases, leaving 10 bases between them. This CDR3 is CASTGQTNQPQHF. CDR3 DNA sequence: TGTGCCAGCACGGGACAAACCAATCAGCCCCAGCATTTT. The full variable domain, its missing parts supplied by reference TRBV2 and TRBJ1-5, is EPEVTQTPSHQVTQMGQEVILRCVPISNHLYFYWYRQILGQKVEFLVSFYNNEISEKSEIFDDQFSVERPDGSNFTLKIRSTKLEDSAMYFCASTGQTNQPQHFGDGTRLSIL.

This clonotype has just a few counts. V gene TRBV7-8 combines with J gene TRBJ2-6; no definite D call. CDR1 is SGHVS and CDR2 is FQNEAQ in the germline V gene. Trimming left V 5 bases short and J 0 bases short, with 14 bases between. The CDR3 is made up of 17 amino acids. The chain's CDR3 is CASSKRYHHSGANVLTF. The CDR3 DNA reads TGTGCCAGCAGCAAACGCTACCATCACTCTGGGGCCAACGTCCTGACTTTC.

This clonotype was detected many times. This chain joins TRBV2 and TRBJ1-1; weak D call: TRBD1 (5 bases). Trimming cost V 10 bases and J 0 bases, with 12 bases left between them. CDR1 SNHLY and CDR2 FYNNEI come from the germline V gene. The CDR3 length is 13 residues. The CDR3 loop is CATRGSLNTEAFF. The CDR3 DNA reads as TGTGCCACCCGGGGGAGTTTGAACACTGAAGCTTTCTTT.

This clonotype appeared a few times. This rearrangement joins TRBV6-2 or TRBV6-3 to TRBJ2-1; 7 nucleotides agree with TRBD1. V dropped 6 bases and J dropped 5; count of bases not matched to a gene: 16. The CDR3 is 17 amino acids. Germline V lookup: CDR1 MNHEY, CDR2 SVGEGT. The CDR3: CASRKRYTGAMDNEQFF. CDR3 DNA sequence: TGTGCCAGCAGAAAAAGATACACAGGGGCGATGGACAATGAGCAGTTCTTC.

This clonotype was counted at least ten times. This sequence joins TRBV9 and TRBJ2-2; D is undetermined. Germline CDR1 is SGDLS and CDR2 is YYNGEE. This CDR3 has 15 residues. With 7 bases removed from V and 0 bases from J, the gap between germline ends came to 13 bases. The CDR3 bases are TGTGCCAGCCATGACTTGTTCGCGAACACCGGGGAGCTGTTTTTT. This translates into CASHDLFANTGELFF.

This sequence joins TRBV24-1 and TRBJ1-5; D not certain. This CDR3 has 13 residues. V lost 9 bases and J lost 0, with 8 bases in between. The germline CDR1 and CDR2 sequences are KGHDR and SFDVKD. The CDR3 is CATAVGSNQPQHF. Written as DNA, the CDR3 is TGTGCCACCGCAGTTGGTAGCAATCAGCCCCAGCATTTT.

This clonotype has a count of ten or more. The J gene is TRBJ1-4, the V gene TRBV28; D is unclear. V lost 4 bases and J lost 0, with 9 bases in between. Germline values: CDR1 MDHEN, CDR2 SYDVKM. CDR3 length equals 15 residues. The chain's CDR3 is CASSSRRTTNEKLFF. The CDR3 DNA reads TGTGCCAGCAGTTCCAGGAGAACAACTAATGAAAAACTGTTTTTT.

This clonotype has a count of ten or more. The chain employs TRBV28 and TRBJ1-5; D is unclear. Germline V gives CDR1 MDHEN, CDR2 SYDVKM. Trimming removed 2 bases at V and 0 bases at J, with 14 bases between. The CDR3 contains 17 residues. CDR3 DNA: TGTGCCAGCAGTTTACCTCGGGGATCATATAGCAATCAGCCCCAGCATTTT. This codes for CASSLPRGSYSNQPQHF.

This clonotype appeared many times. The chain links TRBV7-9 to TRBJ2-7; 8 bases line up with TRBD1. Per germline, CDR1 SEHNR and CDR2 FQNEAQ (reference sequence). The CDR3 covers 16 residues. After removal of 5 bases from V and 3 bases from J, the junction contained 12 bases not matched to a gene. The CDR3 DNA reads TGTGCCAGCAGCCAAAGAGGACAGGGTACGAACTACGAGCAGTACTTC. Translating it yields CASSQRGQGTNYEQYF.

This clonotype was seen a handful of times. The V and J genes are TRBV11-3 and TRBJ1-2, with 7 bases aligning to TRBD1. Germline V gene lookup returns CDR1 SGHNT and CDR2 YENEEA. The CDR3 contains 14 residues. With V trimmed by 5 bases and J by 6 bases, 9 bases remained unmatched. In DNA, the CDR3 is TGTGCCAGCAGCGCACAGACAGGGAAGGATGGCTACACCTTC. Amino acids: CASSAQTGKDGYTF.

This clonotype was recorded many times. The rearrangement uses TRBV12-3 or TRBV12-4 and TRBJ1-1, with unresolved D. Deletions cut 3 bases from V and 1 base from J, with 12 bases between. This CDR3 is 15 amino acids long. The CDR3 DNA reads as TGTGCCAGCAGTTTCGGCGCTATTACGAACACTGAAGCTTTCTTT. Its translation: CASSFGAITNTEAFF.

The chain carries TRBV7-3 and TRBJ2-2; the D call may be TRBD1 or TRBD2 (6 bases each). V lost 2 bases to trimming and J lost 4 bases, with 11 bases between them. Germline V lookup: CDR1 SGHTA, CDR2 FQGTGA. CDR3 length: 15 residues. CDR3 nucleotide sequence: TGTGCCAGCAGCTTATGGGGGGCAGGCACCGGGGAGCTGTTTTTT. Translated: CASSLWGAGTGELFF. Full variable domain (remainder filled in from reference TRBV7-3 and TRBJ2-2): GAGVSQTPSNKVTEKGKYVELRCDPISGHTALYWYRQSLGQGPEFLIYFQGTGAADDSGLPNDRFFAVRPEGSVSTLKIQRTERGDSAVYLCASSLWGAGTGELFFGEGSRLTVL.

The genes are TRBV20-1 and TRBJ2-7, with TRBD1 matching 8 bases. Germline CDR1 reads DFQATT; CDR2 reads SNEGSKA (reference sequence). The CDR3 consists of 15 residues. V trimming: 4 bases; J trimming: 3 bases; junction bases outside the gene matches: 11. As DNA, the CDR3 is TGCAGTGCTATCCCCATACAGGGGGTAAACTACGAGCAGTACTTC. It yields the protein CSAIPIQGVNYEQYF.

This clonotype was seen once. The V gene is TRBV6-9, the J gene TRBJ1-5, with D possibly TRBD1 on 6 matching bases. CDR1 is MNHGY, CDR2 SVAAGI, per germline. The V end was cut by 3 bases, the J end by 4 bases, with 13 bases between. The CDR3 sequence is 15 residues long. CDR3 nucleotides: TGTGCCAGCAGTTACTTACAAGACAGGAATCAGCCCCAGCATTTT. Translated: CASSYLQDRNQPQHF.

The chain joins TRBV4-3 to TRBJ1-6, with TRBD1 matching 8 bases. Germline V gives CDR1 LGHNA, CDR2 YSLEER. The CDR3 covers 17 residues. Trimming at V came to 0 bases and at J to 0 bases, leaving 1 base not matched to a gene. The CDR3 region has the DNA TGCGCCAGCAGCCAAGAAACAGGGGGCTCCTATAATTCACCCCTCCACTTT. Protein sequence: CASSQETGGSYNSPLHF.

In this sample, this clonotype turned up many times. V gene TRBV29-1 combines with J gene TRBJ1-2, with a weak D call TRBD1 (6 bases). This CDR3 comprises 14 residues. From germline, CDR1 is SQVTM and CDR2 ANQGSEA. V gave up 0 bases and J gave up 7 bases, with 15 bases separating them. The CDR3 reads CSVEDPRGALGYTF. Written as DNA, the CDR3 is TGCAGCGTTGAAGATCCACGGGGGGCGCTTGGCTACACCTTC.

In this sample, this clonotype turned up many times. V and J are TRBV6-2 or TRBV6-3 and TRBJ2-7; 9 bases fit TRBD2. The V gene end was trimmed by 6 bases and the J gene end by 1 base; junction bases not matched to a gene: 4. The CDR3 totals 14 residues. The V gene's germline CDR1 is MNHEY and CDR2 SVGEGT. The CDR3 nucleotides read TGTGCCAGCAGCAAAGCGGGAGGTTCCTACGAGCAGTACTTC. It specifies CASSKAGGSYEQYF.

In this sample, this clonotype turned up many times. The chain joins TRBV30 to TRBJ1-1, with a possible D match to TRBD1 (6 bases). V lost 0 bases and J 5 bases, leaving 19 bases between the germline ends. The CDR3 spans 16 residues. Germline V gives CDR1 GTSNPN, CDR2 SVGIG (reference sequence). The CDR3 coding sequence is TGTGCCTGGAGTGTATGGGGCGGCAGGGACATAACTGAAGCTTTCTTT. It codes for CAWSVWGGRDITEAFF.